This TCR beta chain was recovered during a study of human T cells and chemical hapten exposure. Study information: Diphenylcyclopropenone doses were given weekly to the scalps of patients across the approximately 24-week study.

TCRdb reanalysed the RACE reads using MiXCR and keeps one entry per CDR3 protein. The table lists about 260,000 distinct CDR3 sequences, around 9.3% of them singletons. Described time point: pre-sensitization, week 0. Treatment specified: therapeutic diphenylcyclopropenone sensitization with weekly scalp DPC. Trimming cost V 2 bases and J 4 bases, with 12 bases left between them. CDR1 is MDHEN, CDR2 SYDVKM, per germline. This CDR3 has 14 residues. The input for sequencing was whole blood, taken in connection with sensitization to the hapten diphenylcyclopropenone (DPC). The rearrangement joins TRBV28 to TRBJ2-7; D perhaps matches TRBD1 (6 bases). This receptor was taken from a woman between 40 and 55 years old with alopecia areata. Some clones in this sample may be carry-over from other donors' samples. The CDR3 is CASSLGGPLYEQYF. For the CDR3, the DNA is TGTGCCAGCAGTTTAGGGGGCCCACTTTACGAGCAGTACTTC.